This is a list of T cell receptor beta chains from one sample in a study of blood T cells in healthy people across ages. TCRdb processed the 5' RACE reads anew with MiXCR; each CDR3 protein has one entry. The sample lists 650,000 to 1,000,000 distinct CDR3 sequences; 30% to 45% were seen once. The sequencing sample was made of blood. All receptors come from a young man in good health. Each CDR3 is given with its conserved first and last residue. A D gene is named only where the DNA matches it firmly. The size field is filled for only some rows; it gives once, few, many or a size class.

-,-,TRBV7-2,TRBJ2-2,CASSVSSGELFF,TGTGCCAGCAGCGTTAGCTCGGGGGAGCTGTTTTTT
few,-,TRBV20-1,TRBJ1-1,CSAASNRKGNTEAFF,TGCAGTGCCGCCTCTAACAGGAAGGGGAACACTGAAGCTTTCTTT
-,TRBD2,TRBV20-1,TRBJ2-7,CSAKAGGPYEQYF,TGCAGTGCTAAGGCGGGGGGGCCTTACGAGCAGTACTTC
-,-,TRBV12-3/TRBV12-4,TRBJ2-4,CASSPSKDIQYF,TGTGCCAGCAGCCCTAGTAAGGACATTCAGTACTTC
-,-,TRBV15,TRBJ2-4,CATSRDYGGAPAKNIQYF,TGTGCCACCAGCAGAGATTATGGGGGGGCGCCGGCCAAAAACATTCAGTACTTC
few,-,TRBV29-1,TRBJ1-1,CSVAGVNTEVFF,TGCAGCGTTGCAGGGGTTAACACTGAAGTTTTCTTT
few,-,TRBV2,TRBJ2-2,CASSRSGELFF,TGTGCCAGCAGTAGGTCCGGGGAGCTGTTTTTT
-,-,TRBV12-3/TRBV12-4,TRBJ2-3,CASSPPTRGAQYF,TGTGCCAGCAGTCCACCTACTAGGGGCGCGCAGTATTTT
-,TRBD1,TRBV6-2/TRBV6-3,TRBJ2-1,CASSHHNKLADRRYSYEQFF,TGTGCCAGCAGTCACCACAATAAGCTCGCGGACAGGCGGTACTCCTACGAGCAGTTCTTC
few,-,TRBV20-1,TRBJ1-1,CSARRGVETEAFF,TGCAGTGCTAGACGCGGGGTGGAGACTGAAGCTTTCTTT
-,TRBD1,TRBV20-1,TRBJ1-1,CSARPYRTGVTEAFF,TGCAGTGCTAGGCCTTATAGGACAGGGGTTACTGAAGCTTTCTTT
once,-,TRBV13,TRBJ1-5,CAAAGLFRQPQHF,TGTGCAGCGGCGGGCTTGTTTCGGCAGCCCCAGCATTTT
few,TRBD1,TRBV10-3,TRBJ1-1,CAIRINRPGTGGGMNTEAFF,TGTGCCATCCGAATTAATCGCCCCGGGACAGGGGGCGGGATGAACACTGAAGCTTTCTTT